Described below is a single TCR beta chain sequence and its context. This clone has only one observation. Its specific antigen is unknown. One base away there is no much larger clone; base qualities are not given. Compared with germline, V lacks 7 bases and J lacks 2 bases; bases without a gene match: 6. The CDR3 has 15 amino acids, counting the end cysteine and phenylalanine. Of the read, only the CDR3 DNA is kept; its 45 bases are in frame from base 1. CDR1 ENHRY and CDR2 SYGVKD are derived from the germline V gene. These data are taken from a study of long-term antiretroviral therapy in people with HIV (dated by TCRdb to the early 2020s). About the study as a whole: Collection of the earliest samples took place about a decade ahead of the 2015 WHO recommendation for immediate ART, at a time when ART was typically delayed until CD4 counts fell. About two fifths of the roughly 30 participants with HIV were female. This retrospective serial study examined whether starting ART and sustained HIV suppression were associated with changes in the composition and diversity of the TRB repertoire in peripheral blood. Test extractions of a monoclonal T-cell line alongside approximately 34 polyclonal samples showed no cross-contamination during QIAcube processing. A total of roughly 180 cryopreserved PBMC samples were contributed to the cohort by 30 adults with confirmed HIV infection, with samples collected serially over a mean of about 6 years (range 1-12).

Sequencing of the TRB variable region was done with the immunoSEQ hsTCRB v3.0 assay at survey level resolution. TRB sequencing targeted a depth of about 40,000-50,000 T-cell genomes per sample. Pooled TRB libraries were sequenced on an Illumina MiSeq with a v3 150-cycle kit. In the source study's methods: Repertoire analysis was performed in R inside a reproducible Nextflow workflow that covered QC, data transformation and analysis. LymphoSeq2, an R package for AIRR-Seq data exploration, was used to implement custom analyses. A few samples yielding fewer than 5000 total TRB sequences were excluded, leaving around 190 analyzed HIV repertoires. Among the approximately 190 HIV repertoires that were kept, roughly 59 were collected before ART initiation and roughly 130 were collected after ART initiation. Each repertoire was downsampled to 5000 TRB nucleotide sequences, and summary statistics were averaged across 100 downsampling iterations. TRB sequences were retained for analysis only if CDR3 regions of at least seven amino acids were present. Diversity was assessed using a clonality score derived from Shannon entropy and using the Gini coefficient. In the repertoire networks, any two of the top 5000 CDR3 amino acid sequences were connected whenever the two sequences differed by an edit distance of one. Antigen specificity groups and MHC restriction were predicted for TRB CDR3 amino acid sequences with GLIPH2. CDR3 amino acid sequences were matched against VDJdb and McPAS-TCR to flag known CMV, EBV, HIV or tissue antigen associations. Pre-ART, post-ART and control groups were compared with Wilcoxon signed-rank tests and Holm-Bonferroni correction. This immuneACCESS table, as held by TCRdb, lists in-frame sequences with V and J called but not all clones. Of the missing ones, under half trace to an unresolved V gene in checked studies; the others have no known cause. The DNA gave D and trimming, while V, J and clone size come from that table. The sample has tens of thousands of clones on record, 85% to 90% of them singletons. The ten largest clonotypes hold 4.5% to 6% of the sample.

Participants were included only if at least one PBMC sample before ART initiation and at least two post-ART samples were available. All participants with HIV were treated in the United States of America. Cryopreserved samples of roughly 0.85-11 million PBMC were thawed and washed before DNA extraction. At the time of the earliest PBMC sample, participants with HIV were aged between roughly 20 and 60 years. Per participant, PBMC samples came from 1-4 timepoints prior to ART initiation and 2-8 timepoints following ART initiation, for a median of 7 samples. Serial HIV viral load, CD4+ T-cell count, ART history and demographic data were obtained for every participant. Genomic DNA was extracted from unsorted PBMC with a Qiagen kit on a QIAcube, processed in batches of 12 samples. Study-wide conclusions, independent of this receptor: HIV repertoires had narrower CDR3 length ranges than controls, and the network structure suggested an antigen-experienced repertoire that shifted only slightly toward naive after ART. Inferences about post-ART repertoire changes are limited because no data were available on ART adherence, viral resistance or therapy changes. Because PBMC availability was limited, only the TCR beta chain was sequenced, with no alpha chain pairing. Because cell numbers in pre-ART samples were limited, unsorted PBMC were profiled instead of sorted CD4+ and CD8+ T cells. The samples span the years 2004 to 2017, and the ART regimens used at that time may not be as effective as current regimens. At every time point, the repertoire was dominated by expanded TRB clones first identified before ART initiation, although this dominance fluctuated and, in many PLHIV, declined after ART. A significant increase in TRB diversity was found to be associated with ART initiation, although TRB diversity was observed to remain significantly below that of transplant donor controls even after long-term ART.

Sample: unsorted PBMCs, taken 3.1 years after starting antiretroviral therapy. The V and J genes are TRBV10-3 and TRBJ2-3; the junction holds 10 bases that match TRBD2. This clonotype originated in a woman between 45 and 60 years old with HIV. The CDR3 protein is CAITPLAGNTDTQYF. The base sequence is TGTGCCATCACTCCACTAGCGGGGAACACAGATACGCAGTATTTT.